This is a list of T cell receptor beta chains from one sample in a study of long-term antiretroviral therapy in people with HIV. Clones were sequenced by immunoSEQ multiplex PCR, and TCRdb holds only the in-frame ones, with some missing. The sample records tens of thousands of clones, about 85% being singletons. Specimen: unsorted PBMCs, collected 3 years after starting antiretroviral therapy. The source of these receptors is a man aged 40-49 years with HIV. CDR3s include the opening cysteine and the closing phenylalanine or tryptophan. Each record gives: J gene, D gene, clone size, CDR3 length, V gene, CDR3 protein, CDR3 DNA. The D gene is left open where the match is weak. Not all rows give a size; the values are once, few, many and, for expanded clones, a class.

j_gene: TRBJ2-7
d_gene: TRBD1
abundance: .
len: 14
v_gene: TRBV2
CDR3aa: CASGMDRVTYEQYF
CDR3nt: TGTGCCAGCGGGATGGACAGGGTAACCTACGAGCAGTACTTC

j_gene: TRBJ2-1
d_gene: TRBD2
abundance: .
len: 15
v_gene: TRBV9
CDR3aa: CASSVSGRALNEQFF
CDR3nt: TGTGCCAGCAGCGTTAGCGGGAGGGCCCTCAATGAGCAGTTCTTC

j_gene: TRBJ1-1
d_gene: .
abundance: few
len: 12
v_gene: TRBV11-2
CDR3aa: CASSPRPFWAFF
CDR3nt: TGTGCCAGCAGCCCTCGGCCCTTTTGGGCTTTCTTT

j_gene: TRBJ1-2
d_gene: .
abundance: .
len: 14
v_gene: TRBV5-1
CDR3aa: CASSLAQHNYGYTF
CDR3nt: TGCGCCAGCAGCTTGGCACAACACAACTATGGCTACACCTTC

j_gene: TRBJ2-7
d_gene: TRBD1
abundance: few
len: 15
v_gene: TRBV7-4
CDR3aa: CASSCRTGKSYEQYF
CDR3nt: TGTGCCAGCAGCTGTCGGACAGGGAAAAGCTACGAGCAGTACTTC

j_gene: TRBJ2-7
d_gene: .
abundance: .
len: 14
v_gene: TRBV7-8
CDR3aa: CASSIIGTENEQYF
CDR3nt: TGTGCCAGCAGCATCATTGGGACGGAAAACGAGCAGTACTTC

j_gene: TRBJ1-1
d_gene: .
abundance: .
len: 10
v_gene: TRBV7-9
CDR3aa: CASTPQVAFF
CDR3nt: TGTGCCAGCACCCCGCAGGTAGCTTTCTTT

j_gene: TRBJ2-3
d_gene: TRBD1
abundance: .
len: 15
v_gene: TRBV30
CDR3aa: CAWSGDRGPGDTQYF
CDR3nt: TGTGCCTGGAGTGGGGACAGGGGGCCCGGAGATACGCAGTATTTT

j_gene: TRBJ1-1
d_gene: .
abundance: .
len: 15
v_gene: TRBV5-1
CDR3aa: CASSALGGSYTEAFF
CDR3nt: TGCGCCAGCAGCGCCCTGGGAGGGTCCTACACTGAAGCTTTCTTT

j_gene: TRBJ1-2
d_gene: .
abundance: few
len: 12
v_gene: TRBV29-1
CDR3aa: CSVAAGFYGYTF
CDR3nt: TGCAGCGTTGCGGCTGGATTCTATGGCTACACCTTC

j_gene: TRBJ2-3
d_gene: .
abundance: .
len: 12
v_gene: TRBV5-4
CDR3aa: CASSEGLDTQYF
CDR3nt: TGTGCCAGCAGCGAGGGGCTAGATACGCAGTATTTT

j_gene: TRBJ2-7
d_gene: TRBD1
abundance: .
len: 12
v_gene: TRBV30
CDR3aa: CAWNTGGYEQYF
CDR3nt: TGTGCCTGGAATACAGGGGGCTACGAGCAGTACTTC

j_gene: TRBJ1-2
d_gene: TRBD1
abundance: .
len: 16
v_gene: TRBV5-1
CDR3aa: CASSPTGTGGRYGYTF
CDR3nt: TGCGCCAGCAGCCCAACCGGGACAGGGGGCCGCTATGGCTACACCTTC

j_gene: TRBJ2-7
d_gene: .
abundance: .
len: 15
v_gene: TRBV5-1
CDR3aa: CASSLTGDLLYEQYF
CDR3nt: TGCGCCAGCAGCTTGACTGGGGACCTCCTGTACGAGCAGTACTTC

j_gene: TRBJ2-5
d_gene: .
abundance: .
len: 15
v_gene: TRBV7-2
CDR3aa: CASSTRGGNQETQYF
CDR3nt: TGTGCCAGCAGCACGCGGGGCGGAAACCAAGAGACCCAGTACTTC

j_gene: TRBJ1-6
d_gene: .
abundance: few
len: 16
v_gene: TRBV6-1
CDR3aa: CASSEAGTWGNSPLHF
CDR3nt: TGTGCCAGCAGTGAAGCGGGGACTTGGGGGAATTCACCCCTCCACTTT

j_gene: TRBJ2-2
d_gene: .
abundance: .
len: 14
v_gene: TRBV6-4
CDR3aa: CASSFTRNTGELFF
CDR3nt: TGTGCCAGCAGTTTTACACGGAACACCGGGGAGCTGTTTTTT

j_gene: TRBJ1-1
d_gene: TRBD1
abundance: .
len: 16
v_gene: TRBV28
CDR3aa: CASIVGQPFGGTEAFF
CDR3nt: TGTGCCAGCATAGTGGGACAGCCCTTTGGGGGCACTGAAGCTTTCTTT

j_gene: TRBJ2-5
d_gene: TRBD2
abundance: .
len: 15
v_gene: TRBV6-5
CDR3aa: CASSSSGRVLETQYF
CDR3nt: TGTGCCAGCAGTTCTAGCGGGAGGGTTTTAGAGACCCAGTACTTC

j_gene: TRBJ1-1
d_gene: TRBD1
abundance: .
len: 14
v_gene: TRBV11-2
CDR3aa: CASSLDHRGTEAFF
CDR3nt: TGTGCCAGCAGCTTAGATCACAGGGGCACTGAAGCTTTCTTT

j_gene: TRBJ1-5
d_gene: TRBD1
abundance: .
len: 15
v_gene: TRBV28
CDR3aa: CASRSGTGYNQPQHF
CDR3nt: TGTGCCAGCAGATCAGGGACAGGATACAATCAGCCCCAGCATTTT

j_gene: TRBJ1-5
d_gene: .
abundance: few
len: 13
v_gene: TRBV11-3
CDR3aa: CASSSGPIQPQHF
CDR3nt: TGTGCCAGCAGCTCCGGTCCCATACAGCCCCAGCATTTT

j_gene: TRBJ1-2
d_gene: TRBD1
abundance: .
len: 14
v_gene: TRBV7-2
CDR3aa: CASRLGQANYGYTF
CDR3nt: TGTGCCAGCAGGCTGGGACAGGCCAACTATGGCTACACCTTC

j_gene: TRBJ1-5
d_gene: .
abundance: .
len: 16
v_gene: TRBV2
CDR3aa: CASSEEVTGLQQPQHF
CDR3nt: TGTGCCAGCAGTGAAGAGGTAACAGGCCTTCAACAGCCCCAGCATTTT

j_gene: TRBJ1-2
d_gene: .
abundance: .
len: 16
v_gene: TRBV7-8
CDR3aa: CASSLATGGAGYGYTF
CDR3nt: TGTGCCAGCAGCTTAGCGACGGGGGGGGCGGGGTATGGCTACACCTTC

j_gene: TRBJ2-7
d_gene: .
abundance: .
len: 16
v_gene: TRBV11-2
CDR3aa: CASSLSAGPIPYEQYF
CDR3nt: TGTGCCAGCAGCCTCTCGGCGGGGCCTATTCCCTACGAGCAGTACTTC

j_gene: TRBJ2-1
d_gene: .
abundance: once
len: 13
v_gene: TRBV14
CDR3aa: CASRLQRANEQFF
CDR3nt: TGTGCCAGCAGACTTCAAAGAGCTAATGAGCAGTTCTTC

j_gene: TRBJ1-1
d_gene: .
abundance: .
len: 14
v_gene: TRBV6-6
CDR3aa: CASSQTYRVPEAFF
CDR3nt: TGTGCCAGCAGTCAAACCTACAGGGTCCCCGAAGCTTTCTTT

j_gene: TRBJ1-3
d_gene: TRBD1
abundance: .
len: 16
v_gene: TRBV5-6
CDR3aa: CASSLGGQSGGNTIYF
CDR3nt: TGTGCCAGCAGCTTGGGGGGACAGAGCGGTGGAAACACCATATATTTT